This paragraph covers one TCR beta chain sequence. The sample comes from a study of blood T cell repertoires in COVID-19. Across the study: The cDNA or gDNA used as material had been derived from T cells, B-cell-depleted T cells, or PBMCs.

In the study's own analysis: Amplified reference gene primers provided the basis for estimating nucleated cell counts. Some clones are missing from TCRdb's copy, which holds only in-frame ones; the method was immunoSEQ multiplex PCR. V and J calls plus clone size are reproduced from that table; the DNA served to infer D and trimming. Here the sample spans tens of thousands of clones, 89% being singletons. CDR3 length: 13 residues. The germline CDR1 and CDR2 sequences are MDHEN and SYDVKM. The V gene lost 6 bases and the J gene lost 3 bases, with 9 bases spanning the gap. The sequencing sample was made of peripheral blood. This receptor was obtained from a woman in her sixties with active COVID-19. The chain is built from TRBV28 and TRBJ1-5; TRBD1 is a possible D gene (5 bases). This chain's CDR3 is CASRQQVNQPQHF. The CDR3 DNA reads TGTGCCAGCAGACAACAGGTCAATCAGCCCCAGCATTTT.